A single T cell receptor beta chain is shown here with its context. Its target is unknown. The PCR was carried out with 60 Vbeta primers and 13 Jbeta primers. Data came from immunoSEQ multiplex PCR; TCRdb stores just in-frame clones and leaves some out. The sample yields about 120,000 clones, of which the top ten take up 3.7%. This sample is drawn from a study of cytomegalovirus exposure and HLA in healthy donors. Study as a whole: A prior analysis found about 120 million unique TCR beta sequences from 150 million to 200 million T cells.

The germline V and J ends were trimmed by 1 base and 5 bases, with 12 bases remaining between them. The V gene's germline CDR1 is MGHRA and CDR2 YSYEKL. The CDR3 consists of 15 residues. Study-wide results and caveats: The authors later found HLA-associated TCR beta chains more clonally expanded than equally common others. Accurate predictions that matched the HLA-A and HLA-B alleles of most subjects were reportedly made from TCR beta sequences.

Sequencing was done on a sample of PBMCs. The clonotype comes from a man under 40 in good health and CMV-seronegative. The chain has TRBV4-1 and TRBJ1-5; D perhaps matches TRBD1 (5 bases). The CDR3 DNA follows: TGCGCCAGCAGCCAAGCGATACAGGATTATCAGCCCCAGCATTTT. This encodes CASSQAIQDYQPQHF.